This TCR beta chain was identified in a study of identical twins. Study-level results: Out-of-frame alpha sequences common to twins exhibited a surplus of low generation probability. Beta clonotypes that were abundant in cord blood contained fewer insertions, a pattern absent from memory repertoires.

Comments on this clonotype: The antigen is undetermined.

A universal primer site was added by template switching, and unique molecular identifiers were carried by the cDNA. TCRdb passed the 5' RACE reads through MiXCR, listing each CDR3 protein once. Here the sample spans just over 500,000 distinct CDR3 sequences, under 25% being singletons. The J segment lost 7 bases and the V segment lost 3 bases, leaving 11 bases of the junction unmatched. The germline V gene encodes CDR1 MNHEY and CDR2 SVGEGT. The CDR3 is 16 amino acids. These sequences were also reported in another study, on T cells expressing NK-cell markers.

This clonotype was sampled from a woman between 18 and 29 years old in good health. The sequenced sample was CD4+ T cells sorted from blood. The V and J genes are TRBV6-2 or TRBV6-3 and TRBJ2-7; 11 positions agree with TRBD2. CDR3 nucleotide sequence: TGTGCCAGCAGTTATGGACTAGCGGGTGTTCTTGAGGAGCAGTACTTC. Translation gives CASSYGLAGVLEEQYF.